The table lists the clone carrying this T cell receptor (beta chain) with a few counts. The antigen is not known. The ends lost 2 bases at V and 4 bases at J; junction bases unmatched: 3. The CDR3 totals 14 residues. Germline V CDR1 and CDR2: MGHRA, YSYEKL. Generated by immunoSEQ multiplex PCR, the TCRdb table keeps only in-frame clones and is missing some. The sample has roughly 160,000 clones; about nine tenths are singletons. This record comes from a study of T cell responses to AZD1222 COVID-19 vaccine. General study findings and limits: Spike-specific TCRs gained breadth and depth after people received two AZD1222 doses. Mostly white British, mostly female donors; authors suggested clonal diversity may be underestimated.

V is TRBV4-1 and J is TRBJ1-1, with 8 nucleotides matching TRBD1. This receptor was taken from an adult in good health. Sequenced material: peripheral blood, taken on day 0 of AZD1222 vaccination. DNA for the CDR3: TGCGCCAGCAGCCAAAAGGACAGGGCCACTGAAGCTTTCTTT. Its protein is CASSQKDRATEAFF.